This T cell receptor (beta chain) was sequenced in a study of tumor-infiltrating lymphocytes in primary liver carcinoma. Co-extracted RNA and DNA came from approximately 20-30 mg of unsorted bulk tissue. The CDR3 loop spans 15 amino acids. Per the germline V gene, CDR1 is MDHEN and CDR2 is SYDVKM. V was shortened by 7 bases and J by 0 bases, with 10 bases between the two germline ends. The authors made TCR beta cDNA from approximately 500 ng total RNA with a constant-region primer. TCR beta libraries came from three nested multiplex PCR rounds using slightly modified ARM-PCR. A C-beta reverse primer was combined with TRBV1-TRBV30 forward primers in the first two PCR rounds, and each round had approximately 10 cycles. TCRdb ran MiXCR on the multiplex PCR reads and lists one entry per CDR3 protein. The sample has fewer than 30,000 distinct CDR3 sequences, roughly four fifths seen once.

Sequenced input: liver tumor tissue from sampling region 3. Subset of the sample: tumor region T3, left-lateral pole. The TCR comes from a man in his forties with primary liver carcinoma and hepatitis B virus infection. This chain uses TRBV28 with TRBJ2-6; D possibly corresponds to TRBD2 (5 bases). The CDR3 DNA sequence: TGTGCCAGCAAACTGGACTCCTCTGGGGCCAACGTCCTGACTTTC. Its protein product is CASKLDSSGANVLTF. Using reference TRBV28 and TRBJ2-6 for the parts outside the CDR3, the full variable domain is DVKVTQSSRYLVKRTGEKVFLECVQDMDHENMFWYRQDPGLGLRLIYFSYDVKMKEKGDIPEGYSVSREKKERFSLILESASTNQTSMYLCASKLDSSGANVLTFGAGSRLTVL.